The 21 T cell receptor beta chains in this list originate from one sample, sequenced in a study of PD-1 blockade in classical Hodgkin lymphoma. Each and every patient relapsed after autologous stem cell transplantation, and patients got differing brentuximab vedotin exposure. From thawed PBMCs, CD8+ T cells were isolated by magnetic negative selection. Profiling relied on immunoSEQ multiplex PCR, and the TCRdb table lists in-frame clones only, not all of them. The sample records 3,000 or so clones, 63% being singletons. The sequenced sample was CD8+ T cells from blood, obtained at baseline. The receptors stem from a human donor with classical Hodgkin lymphoma.

This clone was detected once. CDR3 protein: CASAPTSGTYNEQFF. DNA of the CDR3: TGTGCCAGCGCACCTACTAGCGGGACTTACAATGAGCAGTTCTTC. The rearrangement links TRBV2 to TRBJ2-1; 10 positions agree with TRBD2. The ends lost 8 bases at V and 4 bases at J; junction bases unmatched: 8. The CDR3 extends over 15 amino acids. CDR1 and CDR2 (germline): SNHLY, FYNNEI.

The rearrangement links TRBV5-6 to TRBJ2-1; D perhaps matches TRBD2 (6 bases). Germline V CDR1 and CDR2: SGHDT, YYEEEE. V was cut by 3 bases and J by 5 bases, with 9 bases left in between. The CDR3 covers 13 residues. The CDR3 DNA is TGTGCCAGCAGCTGGGACTTCAACAATGAGCAGTTCTTC. Protein sequence: CASSWDFNNEQFF.

This chain joins TRBV7-9 and TRBJ2-3; D is ambiguous. CDR1 is SEHNR, CDR2 FQNEAQ, per germline (reference sequence). The V end lost 0 bases, the J end lost 0 bases, and 4 bases lay between the germline ends. This CDR3 has 14 residues. Here the CDR3 reads CASSLATSTDTQYF. Written as DNA, the CDR3 is TGTGCCAGCAGCTTAGCGACCAGCACAGATACGCAGTATTTT.

The sample holds one count of this clone. V usage is TRBV30 and J usage is TRBJ2-1; 8 bases are a match to TRBD1. Germline V gene data show CDR1 as GTSNPN and CDR2 as SVGIG (reference sequence). J was trimmed by 2 bases and V by 1 base; bases with no gene match: 10. The CDR3 has 17 residues. The DNA of the CDR3 is TGTGCCTGGAGTGCTAAGATCGGGACAGGAGCCTACAATGAGCAGTTCTTC. Protein product: CAWSAKIGTGAYNEQFF.

The J gene is TRBJ2-7, the V gene TRBV27, with 9 bases matching TRBD1. The CDR3 consists of 14 residues. CDR1 is MNHEY, CDR2 SMNVEV, per germline (reference sequence). The junction had 5 bases not matched to a gene; V was cut back by 5 bases and J by 3 bases. CDR3 residues: CASSPGQGYYEQYF. CDR3 DNA sequence: TGTGCCAGCAGTCCAGGACAGGGGTACTACGAGCAGTACTTC.

V usage is TRBV30 and J usage is TRBJ2-7; TRBD2 matches at 11 bases. The CDR3 length is 15 residues. V dropped 0 bases and J dropped 7; count of bases not matched to a gene: 8. The germline V gene encodes CDR1 GTSNPN and CDR2 SVGIG (reference sequence). The CDR3 DNA is TGTGCCTGGAGTGTATTAGCGGGAGGGCCTGGAGAGCAGTACTTC. Translating it yields CAWSVLAGGPGEQYF.

This sequence joins TRBV4-1 and TRBJ1-4, with 7 bases that match TRBD1. Losses at the gene ends were 3 bases for V and 4 bases for J; bases not matched to a gene: 11. CDR1 is MGHRA, CDR2 YSYEKL, per germline. The length of the CDR3 is 17 residues. The chain's CDR3 is CASSHPGRGLDNEKLFF. For the CDR3, the DNA is TGCGCCAGCAGCCACCCTGGGAGGGGGCTGGATAATGAAAAACTGTTTTTT.

The chain combines TRBV28 with TRBJ2-7; 7 bases map to TRBD2. Unmatched junction bases numbered 6, after V lost 5 bases and J lost 2 bases. CDR1 and CDR2 (germline): MDHEN, SYDVKM. This CDR3 has 14 amino acids. CDR3 sequence (DNA): TGTGCCAGCAGTCCTCTAGCGGAACCCTACGAGCAGTACTTC. It encodes CASSPLAEPYEQYF.

V is TRBV9 and J is TRBJ2-7; TRBD2 agrees at 7 bases. Per the germline V gene, CDR1 is SGDLS and CDR2 is YYNGEE. V shed 2 bases, J shed 1 base, and the junction held 0 bases outside the gene matches. The CDR3 totals 13 residues. The CDR3 DNA sequence: TGTGCCAGCAGCGTGGGGGGGTCCTACGAGCAGTACTTC. The encoded protein is CASSVGGSYEQYF.

Within the sample, this clone is large (0.1 to 1%). The chain links TRBV29-1 to TRBJ2-7, with TRBD1 matching 8 bases. J gave up 3 bases and V 1 base, and 5 bases lay outside the gene matches. In germline, CDR1 is SQVTM, CDR2 ANQGSEA. This CDR3 comprises 14 residues. The CDR3 loop reads CSVEVQGADYEQYF. In DNA form, the CDR3 reads TGCAGCGTTGAAGTGCAGGGGGCGGACTACGAGCAGTACTTC.

The gene calls are TRBV27 and TRBJ1-1; D may be TRBD1 (5 bases). With 3 bases removed from V and 1 base from J, the gap between germline ends came to 9 bases. Per the germline V gene, CDR1 is MNHEY and CDR2 is SMNVEV (reference sequence). This CDR3 spans 14 amino acids. The CDR3 sequence is CASSLGTGNTEAFF. The CDR3 DNA follows: TGTGCCAGCAGTTTGGGGACGGGGAACACTGAAGCTTTCTTT.

CDR3 nucleotide sequence: TGTGCCAGCAGTTTAAATCTAGGGGGGACCTACGAGCAGTACTTC. This codes for CASSLNLGGTYEQYF. The chain combines TRBV27 with TRBJ2-7; D possibly matches TRBD1 or TRBD2 (6 bases each). CDR1 and CDR2 from the germline V gene are MNHEY and SMNVEV (reference sequence). The CDR3 runs 15 residues. The germline V and J ends were trimmed by 2 bases and 2 bases, with 13 bases remaining between them.

This clone has just a few counts. The V gene is TRBV6-1, the J gene TRBJ1-2, with TRBD1 matching 7 bases. The CDR3 totals 15 residues. CDR1 MNHNS and CDR2 SASEGT come from the germline V gene. V lost 4 bases, J lost 3 bases, and 8 bases stayed unmatched. The CDR3 region has the DNA TGTGCCAGCAGTGCCCAGACAGGGACACACTATGGCTACACCTTC. It yields the protein CASSAQTGTHYGYTF.

V and J are TRBV28 and TRBJ2-7; 7 bases align to TRBD1. V was clipped by 2 bases and J by 5 bases; unmatched bases: 15. Germline V lookup: CDR1 MDHEN, CDR2 SYDVKM. CDR3 length: 17 residues. This CDR3 is CASSLNGKDRAWNEQYF. CDR3 coding DNA: TGTGCCAGCAGTTTAAATGGGAAAGACAGGGCGTGGAACGAGCAGTACTTC.

The rearrangement links TRBV6-1 to TRBJ2-7; D is undetermined. Looked up from germline, CDR1 is MNHNS and CDR2 is SASEGT. The CDR3 has 13 amino acids. Deletions cut 2 bases from V and 4 bases from J, with 9 bases between. CDR3 sequence: CASSEITLYEQYF. CDR3 DNA: TGTGCCAGCAGTGAAATAACACTATACGAGCAGTACTTC.

The chain has TRBV28 and TRBJ2-2; the D call may be TRBD1 or TRBD2 (6 bases each). CDR1 MDHEN and CDR2 SYDVKM come from the germline V gene. Trimming stripped 3 bases from V and 3 bases from J, with 17 bases between. The CDR3 spans 17 residues. CDR3 sequence reads: CASSFPAGEVDTGELFF. CDR3 DNA sequence: TGTGCCAGCAGTTTTCCAGCAGGGGAGGTCGACACCGGGGAGCTGTTTTTT.

The rearrangement links TRBV28 to TRBJ2-7; 10 bases match TRBD2. CDR3 length: 14 amino acids. Germline V gives CDR1 MDHEN, CDR2 SYDVKM. Trimming removed 6 bases from V and 4 bases from J; junction bases left unmatched: 6. CDR3 in amino acids: CASSQLAGIYEQYF. In nucleotides, the CDR3 is TGTGCCAGCAGCCAACTAGCGGGAATTTACGAGCAGTACTTC.

This clone has a handful of counts. J is TRBJ2-7 and V is TRBV27; no clear D gene. V was trimmed by 5 bases and J by 1 base, leaving 12 bases between them. From germline, CDR1 is MNHEY and CDR2 SMNVEV (reference sequence). The CDR3 length is 14 residues. The CDR3 sequence is CASSAALSSYEQYF. The CDR3 DNA sequence: TGTGCCAGCAGTGCCGCTTTAAGTTCCTACGAGCAGTACTTC.

The CDR3 bases are TGTGCCAGCAGTTGGGGGTCTGGGGCCAACGTCCTGACTTTC. This gives the protein CASSWGSGANVLTF. J is TRBJ2-6 and V is TRBV5-6; D is tentatively TRBD1 or TRBD2 (5 bases each). From germline, CDR1 is SGHDT and CDR2 YYEEEE. Trimming stripped 5 bases from V and 1 base from J, with 7 bases between. This CDR3 contains 14 residues.

This clone has just a few counts. The chain is built from TRBV19 and TRBJ2-1, with 9 positions matching TRBD2. This CDR3 spans 15 amino acids. In germline, CDR1 is LNHDA, CDR2 SQIVND (reference sequence). The V segment lost 3 bases and the J segment 6 bases; nucleotides outside the gene matches: 6. The chain's CDR3 is CASSILTSGRNEQFF. The CDR3 DNA reads TGTGCCAGTAGTATCCTGACTAGCGGACGCAATGAGCAGTTCTTC.

The rearrangement links TRBV6-5 to TRBJ2-7; 7 bases are a match to TRBD1. The germline V gene has CDR1 MNHEY and CDR2 SVGAGI. This CDR3 spans 13 amino acids. J gave up 6 bases and V 5 bases, and 7 bases lay outside the gene matches. The CDR3, as DNA: TGTGCCAGCAGTCAAACAGGGGTGGGCGAGCAGTACTTC. Protein sequence: CASSQTGVGEQYF.